The present T cell receptor beta chain was sequenced within a study of cytomegalovirus exposure and HLA in healthy donors. The CDR3 is 16 residues long. The V and J ends lost 5 bases and 0 bases, in that order; junction bases with no gene match: 6. Germline values: CDR1 SGHTA, CDR2 FQGNSA. Study results and caveats: The study listed under 200 cytomegalovirus-associated TCR beta chains.

Remarks on this clone: What it binds is not known.

Vbeta (60) and Jbeta (13) primers were used in the PCR. TCRdb's copy holds only in-frame clones and misses some; the assay was immunoSEQ multiplex PCR. This sample contains some 110,000 clones. The chain joins TRBV7-2 to TRBJ2-2; 7 bases map to TRBD1. The specimen was PBMCs. This receptor was obtained from a young man in good health and CMV-seronegative. CDR3 loop: CASSLSTGTNTGELFF. CDR3 DNA: TGTGCCAGCAGCCTATCGACAGGGACGAACACCGGGGAGCTGTTTTTT.